This passage covers 14 T cell receptor beta chains from one sample sequenced in a study of T-cell reconstitution after alpha-beta-depleted transplantation in children. Using unique molecular identifiers, the investigators prepared the TCRbeta library. TCRdb re-called the PCR reads with MiXCR, one entry per CDR3 protein. The sample lists hundreds of thousands of distinct CDR3 sequences, roughly a tenth occurring once. The material sequenced was PBMCs, taken before TCRalphabeta/CD19-depleted stem cell transplant. Source of these receptors: a child aged 2-15 years with inherited bone marrow failure, due to receive a stem cell transplant.

This clonotype was found many times. CDR3 in DNA: TGTGCCAGCAGCCAGTTAACAGGGGTCCAAGAGACCCAGTACTTC. Its protein product is CASSQLTGVQETQYF. The gene calls are TRBV2 and TRBJ2-5; 7 positions agree with TRBD1. V shed 6 bases, J shed 1 base, and the junction held 8 bases outside the gene matches. This CDR3 spans 15 amino acids. CDR1 SNHLY and CDR2 FYNNEI come from the germline V gene.

This clonotype was recorded many times. The J gene is TRBJ1-1, the V gene TRBV7-2; D remains ambiguous. Looked up from germline, CDR1 is SGHTA and CDR2 is FQGNSA. The CDR3 length is 13 residues. The V gene lost 2 bases and the J gene lost 7 bases, with 11 bases spanning the gap. Written as DNA, the CDR3 is TGTGCCAGCAGCTTATTTGGCGGGCGTGAAGCTTTCTTT. As protein: CASSLFGGREAFF.

This clonotype was detected a few times. The chain employs TRBV12-3 or TRBV12-4 and TRBJ2-2, with 8 positions matching TRBD2. Losses at the gene ends were 4 bases for V and 4 bases for J; bases not matched to a gene: 17. The length of the CDR3 is 19 residues. CDR3 loop: CASSSGSYGGRLITGELFF. CDR3 bases: TGTGCCAGCAGTTCGGGGTCGTACGGCGGGAGGTTGATCACCGGGGAGCTGTTTTTT.

This clonotype showed up many times. The chain couples TRBV12-3 or TRBV12-4 to TRBJ2-3, with a tentative D call TRBD2 (6 bases). The CDR3 extends over 17 amino acids. Trimming cost V 4 bases and J 1 base, with 18 bases left between them. The CDR3 protein is CASSSPIKAGGTDTQYF. The CDR3 nucleotides read TGTGCCAGCAGTTCCCCTATAAAAGCGGGTGGCACAGATACGCAGTATTTT.

This clonotype came up many times. The chain joins TRBV29-1 to TRBJ2-1; tentatively, D is TRBD2 (6 bases). CDR1 SQVTM and CDR2 ANQGSEA come from the germline V gene. CDR3 size: 11 residues. Trimming cost V 3 bases and J 9 bases, with 9 bases left between them. CDR3 in amino acids: CSVDRGGEQFF. The CDR3 nucleotides are TGCAGCGTTGACCGGGGAGGTGAGCAGTTCTTC.

Ten or more counts support this clonotype. The V call is TRBV27, the J call TRBJ2-7; a weak D match, TRBD1 (6 bases). Per germline, CDR1 MNHEY and CDR2 SMNVEV (reference sequence). The CDR3 is 16 residues long. Trimming left V 7 bases short and J 1 base short, with 20 bases between. CDR3: CASISWGPHGSYEQYF. In nucleotides, the CDR3 is TGTGCCAGCATTAGCTGGGGGCCCCATGGGTCCTACGAGCAGTACTTC.

This clonotype was picked up many times. The chain carries TRBV5-1 and TRBJ1-2; a weak D match, TRBD1 (6 bases). The CDR3 extends over 17 amino acids. The V end was cut by 0 bases, the J end by 1 base, with 16 bases between. Per the germline V gene, CDR1 is SGHRS and CDR2 is YFSETQ. The CDR3 bases are TGCGCCAGCAGCTTGGATAGGGGACAACCGTTTAACTATGGCTACACCTTC. Translation gives CASSLDRGQPFNYGYTF.

This clonotype was observed many times. The chain combines TRBV29-1 with TRBJ2-7, with D perhaps assigned TRBD1 or TRBD2 (5 bases each). V was clipped by 6 bases and J by 6 bases, with 12 bases between them. Looked up from germline, CDR1 is SQVTM and CDR2 is ANQGSEA. The CDR3 has 11 residues. The CDR3 loop reads CSVGRDVEQYF. Here the CDR3 DNA reads TGCAGCGTGGGACGCGATGTCGAGCAGTACTTC.

This sequence joins TRBV7-8 and TRBJ1-5, with TRBD1 identical over 10 bases. CDR3 length equals 18 residues. The germline V gene encodes CDR1 SGHVS and CDR2 FQNEAQ. V was clipped by 1 base and J by 4 bases; unmatched bases: 10. The CDR3 loop reads CASSLESLGTGENQPQHF. The CDR3 bases are TGTGCCAGCAGCTTAGAGTCACTCGGGACAGGGGAGAATCAGCCCCAGCATTTT.

In this sample, this clonotype turned up many times. J is TRBJ2-3 and V is TRBV6-5; D tentatively fits TRBD1 or TRBD2 (5 bases each). Between the trimmed V and J ends, which lost 2 bases and 6 bases, there was a span of 15 bases. The CDR3 totals 15 residues. Germline V lookup: CDR1 MNHEY, CDR2 SVGAGI. The CDR3 spells CASSYIGAGSDTQYF. As DNA, the CDR3 is TGTGCCAGCAGTTACATCGGGGCCGGATCCGATACGCAGTATTTT.

This clonotype was seen at least ten times. The chain links TRBV20-1 to TRBJ2-7, with D tentatively TRBD2 (5 bases). The CDR3 runs to 13 residues. CDR1 is DFQATT, CDR2 SNEGSKA, per germline (reference sequence). The ends were cut back, 3 bases at V and 6 bases at J, with 15 bases in the middle. For the CDR3, the DNA is TGCAGTGCTAGTCGGCGAACTAGGTCCGAGCAGTACTTC. Protein product: CSASRRTRSEQYF.

This clonotype was observed many times. The chain combines TRBV7-2 with TRBJ2-1; 12 bases line up with TRBD2. This CDR3 has 16 amino acids. V lost 5 bases and J lost 10; bases outside the gene matches: 12. From germline, CDR1 is SGHTA and CDR2 FQGNSA. In DNA form, the CDR3 reads TGTGCCAGCAGCCCAATGACTAGCGGGAGTGGGGGGGAGCAGTTCTTC. Translated: CASSPMTSGSGGEQFF.

This clonotype was seen repeatedly, ten times or more. This chain uses TRBV4-3 with TRBJ2-1, with TRBD2 matching 9 bases. Germline assignment: CDR1 LGHNA and CDR2 YSLEER. CDR3 length: 19 residues. Germline trimming cut 4 bases from V and 11 bases from J; bases unmatched to any gene: 24. The CDR3 DNA sequence: TGCGCCAGCAGCCTAAGAGCCACAGGGCCTTTCGAGCGGGAGGCCAAGCAGTTCTTC. Residues: CASSLRATGPFEREAKQFF.

The V gene is TRBV7-8, the J gene TRBJ2-3; 12 nucleotides match TRBD2. The CDR3 runs 17 residues. Per germline, CDR1 SGHVS and CDR2 FQNEAQ. V lost 3 bases and J lost 4; bases outside the gene matches: 8. CDR3 nucleotide sequence: TGTGCCAGCAGCTTGACTAGCGGGAGTACAGAAGCAGATACGCAGTATTTT. It is translated as CASSLTSGSTEADTQYF. The whole variable domain, filled in from reference TRBV7-8 and TRBJ2-3, reads GAGVSQSPRYKVAKRGQDVALRCDPISGHVSLFWYQQALGQGPEFLTYFQNEAQLDKSGLPSDRFFAERPEGSVSTLKIQRTQQEDSAVYLCASSLTSGSTEADTQYFGPGTRLTVL.